The sequence of this T cell receptor (beta chain) was determined in a study of T cell responses to AZD1222 COVID-19 vaccine. Overall study results and limits: Recipients of AZD1222 seropositive at baseline numbered only five or six. Spike-wide coverage was observed for vaccine-associated CD4 TCRs, with dominant responses at 160-218 and 743-854. Females outnumbered males among donors, who were mostly white British; clonal diversity was possibly underestimated. The reported proportion of spike-specific TCRs targeting unmutated variant regions was nearly half.

Germline loops: CDR1 LGHNA, CDR2 YNFKEQ. V lost 0 bases to trimming and J lost 1 base, with 15 bases between them. The CDR3 sequence is 17 residues long. Assay used: immunoSEQ multiplex PCR; TCRdb lists only in-frame clones, some missing. This table holds 85,000 to 90,000 clones, approximately 90% found once. In regard to this clone: What it recognizes is unknown.

V and J are TRBV4-2 and TRBJ1-1; D perhaps matches TRBD1 (5 bases). The TCR originated in an adult who received the AZD1222 COVID-19 vaccine. The material sequenced was peripheral blood, taken 28 days after the second AZD1222 dose. The CDR3: CASSQDPSSQGNTEAFF. CDR3 DNA sequence: TGTGCCAGCAGCCAAGATCCAAGTTCGCAGGGGAACACTGAAGCTTTCTTT.